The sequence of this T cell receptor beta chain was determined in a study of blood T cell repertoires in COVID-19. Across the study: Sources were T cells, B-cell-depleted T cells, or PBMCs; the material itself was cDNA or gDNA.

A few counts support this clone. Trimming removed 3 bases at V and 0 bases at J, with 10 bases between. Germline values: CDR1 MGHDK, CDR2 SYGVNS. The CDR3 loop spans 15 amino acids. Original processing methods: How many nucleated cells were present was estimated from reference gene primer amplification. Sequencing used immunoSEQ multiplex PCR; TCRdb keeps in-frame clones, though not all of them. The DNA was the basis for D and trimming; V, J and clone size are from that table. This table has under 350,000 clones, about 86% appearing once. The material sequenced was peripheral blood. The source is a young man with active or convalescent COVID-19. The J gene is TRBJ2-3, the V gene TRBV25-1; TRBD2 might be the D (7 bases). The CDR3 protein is CASSDGGLSTDTQYF. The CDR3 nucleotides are TGTGCCAGCAGTGACGGGGGGCTTAGCACAGATACGCAGTATTTT.